This TCR beta chain was observed in a study of blood T cells in healthy people across ages. This clonotype occurred many times. A sample-barcoded 5' primer and a J-beta primer mix were used in a second PCR of about 7 to 12 cycles. CDR3-containing paired-end reads numbered at least 2.5 million in each sample. Each CDR3 protein gets one entry after TCRdb re-called the 5' RACE reads with MiXCR. The table has about 1.7 million distinct CDR3 sequences, under 30% seen once. The source of this sequence is a woman aged 25 to 39 in good health. The specimen was blood.

The CDR3 sequence is CASSHPGGEYTDTQYF. The DNA for the CDR3 is TGTGCCAGCAGCCATCCAGGGGGCGAATACACAGATACGCAGTATTTT. V usage is TRBV4-2 and J usage is TRBJ2-3, with TRBD1 matching over 8 bases. CDR3 length: 16 residues. J gave up 2 bases and V 3 bases, and 7 bases lay outside the gene matches. CDR1 LGHNA and CDR2 YNFKEQ come from the germline V gene.